The clone carrying this TCR beta chain was found once. This sample is drawn from a study of cytomegalovirus exposure and HLA in healthy donors. 13 Jbeta primers and 60 Vbeta primers were used for the PCR. TCRdb's table, derived via immunoSEQ multiplex PCR, lists solely in-frame clones and lacks some. The sample includes 110,000 to 150,000 clones, about 80% of them seen just once. V was cut by 5 bases and J by 0 bases, with 16 bases left in between. The CDR3 consists of 16 residues. Germline loops: CDR1 PRHDT, CDR2 FYEKMQ (reference sequence). The sequencing sample was made of PBMCs. The V gene is TRBV13, the J gene TRBJ1-1; tentatively, D is TRBD1 (5 bases). This TCR derives from a woman in her sixties in good health and CMV-seropositive. This CDR3 is CASSPGPGNMNTEAFF. The CDR3 nucleotides are TGTGCCAGCAGCCCTGGCCCAGGGAACATGAACACTGAAGCTTTCTTT.